This TCR beta chain was captured in a study of T cell repertoires in cytomegalovirus infection. Notes on the study in general: Identification of carriers of CMV plus the relevant HLA was achieved through cumulative public TCR beta family frequency. Ex vivo, HLA-C-restricted CMV-specific TCR beta clonotypes prevailed over the rest of the response.

About this clonotype: The target antigen is unknown.

TCRdb recomputed calls from the reads with MiXCR, one row per CDR3 protein. This repertoire shows about 830,000 distinct CDR3 sequences, around a third found once; its top ten account for 9.5% to 15%. V was shortened by 8 bases and J by 7 bases, with 15 bases between the two germline ends. CDR1 is SNHLY, CDR2 FYNNEI, per germline. This CDR3 is 13 amino acids long. The chain recombines TRBV2 with TRBJ2-1; tentatively, D is TRBD2 (7 bases). Sample: cultured CD8+ T cells from PBMCs, taken from culture after CMV antigen stimulation. This TCR was recovered from a human donor in good health (CMV status not recorded). Some clones in this sample may be carry-over from other donors' samples. The DNA of the CDR3 is TGTGCCAGCTTCCGGGGGGCGAGAAATGAGCAGTTCTTC. Its protein is CASFRGARNEQFF.